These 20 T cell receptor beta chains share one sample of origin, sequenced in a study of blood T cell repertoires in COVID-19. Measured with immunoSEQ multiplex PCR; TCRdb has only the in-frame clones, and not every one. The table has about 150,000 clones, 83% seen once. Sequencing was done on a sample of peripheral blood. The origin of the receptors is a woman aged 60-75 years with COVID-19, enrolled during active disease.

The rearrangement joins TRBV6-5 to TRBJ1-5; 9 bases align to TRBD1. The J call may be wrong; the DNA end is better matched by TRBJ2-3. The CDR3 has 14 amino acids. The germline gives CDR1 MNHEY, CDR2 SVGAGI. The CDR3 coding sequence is TGTGCCAGCGGACACACAGGGGGCTATCAGCCCCAGTATTTT. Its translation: CASGHTGGYQPQYF.

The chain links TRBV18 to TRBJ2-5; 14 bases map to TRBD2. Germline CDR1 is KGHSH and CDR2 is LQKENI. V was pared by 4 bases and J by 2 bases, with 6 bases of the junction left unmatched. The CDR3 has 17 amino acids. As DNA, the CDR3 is TGTGCCAGCTCACTTCTGGGACTAGCGGGGGTGCAAGAGACCCAGTACTTC. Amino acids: CASSLLGLAGVQETQYF.

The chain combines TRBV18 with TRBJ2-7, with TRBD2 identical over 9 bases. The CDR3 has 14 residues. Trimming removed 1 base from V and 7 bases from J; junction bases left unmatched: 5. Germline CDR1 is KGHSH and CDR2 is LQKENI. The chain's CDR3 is CASSPLAGVEEQYF. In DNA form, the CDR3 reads TGTGCCAGCTCACCACTAGCGGGAGTGGAGGAGCAGTACTTC.

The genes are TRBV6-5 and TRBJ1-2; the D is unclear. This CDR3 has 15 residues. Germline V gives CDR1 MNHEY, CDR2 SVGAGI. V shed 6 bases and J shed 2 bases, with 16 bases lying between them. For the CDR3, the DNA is TGTGCCAGCAGAGTATCAGAGGGAATCAACTATGGCTACACCTTC. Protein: CASRVSEGINYGYTF.

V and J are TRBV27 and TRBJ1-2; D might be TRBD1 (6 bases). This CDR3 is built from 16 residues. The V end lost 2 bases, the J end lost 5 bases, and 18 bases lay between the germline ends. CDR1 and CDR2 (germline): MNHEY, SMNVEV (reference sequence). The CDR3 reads CASSLGPPHRVYGYTF. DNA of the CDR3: TGTGCCAGCAGTTTAGGGCCCCCACACAGGGTGTATGGCTACACCTTC.

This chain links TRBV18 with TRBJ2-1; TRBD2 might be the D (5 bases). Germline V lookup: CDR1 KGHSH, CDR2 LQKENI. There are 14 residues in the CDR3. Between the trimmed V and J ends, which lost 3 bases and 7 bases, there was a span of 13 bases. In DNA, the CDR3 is TGTGCCAGCTCACCGTTCCACGGAGGAAATGAGCAGTTCTTC. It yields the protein CASSPFHGGNEQFF.

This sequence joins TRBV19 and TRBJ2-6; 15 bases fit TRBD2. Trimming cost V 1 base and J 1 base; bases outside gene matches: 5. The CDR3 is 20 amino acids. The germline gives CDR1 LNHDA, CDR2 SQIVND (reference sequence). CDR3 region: CASSIVGLAGGSSGANVLTF. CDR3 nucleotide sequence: TGTGCCAGTAGTATAGTAGGACTAGCGGGGGGGAGTTCTGGGGCCAACGTCCTGACTTTC.

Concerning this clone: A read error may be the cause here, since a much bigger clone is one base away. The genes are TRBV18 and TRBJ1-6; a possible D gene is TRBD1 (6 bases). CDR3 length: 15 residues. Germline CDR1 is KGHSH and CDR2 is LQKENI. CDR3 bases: TGTGCCAACTCATCGCGACAGGCAGATTACTCACCCCTCCACTTT. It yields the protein CANSSRQADYSPLHF.

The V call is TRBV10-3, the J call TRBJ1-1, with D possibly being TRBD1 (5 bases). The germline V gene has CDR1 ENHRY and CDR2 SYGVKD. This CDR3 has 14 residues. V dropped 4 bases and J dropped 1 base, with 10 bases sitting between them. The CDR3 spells CAISANTGNTEAFF. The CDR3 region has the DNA TGTGCCATCAGTGCTAACACAGGGAACACTGAAGCTTTCTTT.

The CDR3 region has the DNA TGTGCCAGCAGTCAGGAGGGGACCGATACGCAGTATTTT. This codes for CASSQEGTDTQYF. The V gene is TRBV2, the J gene TRBJ2-3; D might be TRBD2 (6 bases). CDR3 length: 13 amino acids. Germline CDR1 reads SNHLY; CDR2 reads FYNNEI. The V end was cut by 5 bases, the J end by 6 bases, with 12 bases between.

CDR3 region: CASSRSRDTGELFF. CDR3 DNA sequence: TGTGCCAGCAGCCGGTCCAGGGACACCGGGGAGCTGTTTTTT. The chain uses TRBV6-6 and TRBJ2-2, with a weak D call TRBD1 (5 bases). Trimming left V 6 bases short and J 3 bases short, with 11 bases between. The CDR3 length is 14 residues. Germline V gives CDR1 MNHNY, CDR2 SVGAGI (reference sequence).

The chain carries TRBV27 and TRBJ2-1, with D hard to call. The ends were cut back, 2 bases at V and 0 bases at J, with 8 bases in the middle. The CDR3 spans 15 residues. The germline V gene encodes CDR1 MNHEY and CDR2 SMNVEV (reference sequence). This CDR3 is CASSLGSSSYNEQFF. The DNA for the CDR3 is TGTGCCAGCAGTTTAGGATCTAGCTCCTACAATGAGCAGTTCTTC.

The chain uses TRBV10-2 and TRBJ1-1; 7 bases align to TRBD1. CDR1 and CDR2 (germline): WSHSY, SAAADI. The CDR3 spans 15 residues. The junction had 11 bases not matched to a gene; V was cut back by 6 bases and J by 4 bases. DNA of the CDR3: TGCGCCAGCAGGGCCCCAACAGGGGTGAGCACTGAAGCTTTCTTT. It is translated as CASRAPTGVSTEAFF.

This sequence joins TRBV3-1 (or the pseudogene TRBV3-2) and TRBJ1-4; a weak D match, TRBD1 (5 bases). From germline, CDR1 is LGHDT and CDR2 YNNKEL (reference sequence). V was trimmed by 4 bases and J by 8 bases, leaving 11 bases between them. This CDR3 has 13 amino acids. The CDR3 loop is CASSPGFGEKLFF. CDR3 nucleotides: TGTGCCAGCAGCCCAGGGTTCGGCGAAAAACTGTTTTTT.

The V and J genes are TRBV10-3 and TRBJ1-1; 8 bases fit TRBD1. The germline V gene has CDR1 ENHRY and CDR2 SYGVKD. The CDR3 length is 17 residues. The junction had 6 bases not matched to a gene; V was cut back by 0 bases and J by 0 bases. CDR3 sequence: CAISESTGDKMNTEAFF. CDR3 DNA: TGTGCCATCAGTGAGTCGACAGGGGATAAAATGAACACTGAAGCTTTCTTT.

In DNA form, the CDR3 reads TGTGCCAGCAGCTTAAGAGCGAGTGATAGATCCTACAATGAGCAGTTCTTC. Its protein is CASSLRASDRSYNEQFF. V is TRBV7-3 and J is TRBJ2-1; D unresolved. V gave up 1 base and J gave up 1 base, with 14 bases separating them. This CDR3 comprises 17 residues. Germline V gene sequence: CDR1 SGHTA, CDR2 FQGTGA. The full variable domain, completed using reference TRBV7-3 and TRBJ2-1, is GAGVSQTPSNKVTEKGKYVELRCDPISGHTALYWYRQSLGQGPEFLIYFQGTGAADDSGLPNDRFFAVRPEGSVSTLKIQRTERGDSAVYLCASSLRASDRSYNEQFFGPGTRLTVL.

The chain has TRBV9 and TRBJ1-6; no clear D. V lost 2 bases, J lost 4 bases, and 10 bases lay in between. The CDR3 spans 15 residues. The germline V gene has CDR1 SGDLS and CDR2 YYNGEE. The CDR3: CASSVTGIYNSPLHF. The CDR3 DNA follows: TGTGCCAGCAGCGTCACCGGGATTTATAATTCACCCCTCCACTTT.

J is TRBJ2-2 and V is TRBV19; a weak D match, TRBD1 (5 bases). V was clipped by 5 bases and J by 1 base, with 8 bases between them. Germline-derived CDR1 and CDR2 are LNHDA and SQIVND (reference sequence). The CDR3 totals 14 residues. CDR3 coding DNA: TGTGCCAGTAGTTATACAGGGAACACCGGGGAGCTGTTTTTT. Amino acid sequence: CASSYTGNTGELFF.

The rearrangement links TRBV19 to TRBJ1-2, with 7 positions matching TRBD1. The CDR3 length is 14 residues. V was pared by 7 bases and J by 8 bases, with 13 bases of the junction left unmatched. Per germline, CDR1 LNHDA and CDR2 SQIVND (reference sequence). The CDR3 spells CASIPRQGLGGYTF. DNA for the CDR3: TGTGCCAGTATCCCGAGACAGGGACTCGGAGGCTACACCTTC.

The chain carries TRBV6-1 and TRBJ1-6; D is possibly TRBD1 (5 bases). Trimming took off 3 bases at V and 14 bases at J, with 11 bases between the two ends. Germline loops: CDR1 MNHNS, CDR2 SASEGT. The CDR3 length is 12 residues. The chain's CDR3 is CASSELGPALHF. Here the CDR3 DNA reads TGTGCCAGCAGTGAGCTGGGGCCGGCCCTCCACTTT.